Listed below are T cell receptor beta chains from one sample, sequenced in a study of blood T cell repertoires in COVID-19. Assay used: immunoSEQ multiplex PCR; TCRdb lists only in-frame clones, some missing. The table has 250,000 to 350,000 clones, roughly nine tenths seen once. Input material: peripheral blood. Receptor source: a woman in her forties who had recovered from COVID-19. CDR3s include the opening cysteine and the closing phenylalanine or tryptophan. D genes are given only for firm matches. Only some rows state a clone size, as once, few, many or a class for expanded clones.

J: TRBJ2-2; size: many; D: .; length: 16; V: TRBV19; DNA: TGTGCCAGTAGTATACCGATAACTACGAACACCGGGGAGCTGTTTTTT; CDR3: CASSIPITTNTGELFF
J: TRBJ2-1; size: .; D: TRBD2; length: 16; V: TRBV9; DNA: TGTGCCAGCAGCGTAGGGGTAGCGGGAGCGAGCAATGAGCAGTTCTTC; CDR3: CASSVGVAGASNEQFF
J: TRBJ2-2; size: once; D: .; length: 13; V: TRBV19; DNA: TGTGCCAGTAGTACAGGGGCAGCCGGGGAGCTGTTTTTT; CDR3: CASSTGAAGELFF
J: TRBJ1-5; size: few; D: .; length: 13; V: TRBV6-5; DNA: TGTGCCAGCATGGGCCAGGGGAATCAGCCCCAGCATTTT; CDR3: CASMGQGNQPQHF
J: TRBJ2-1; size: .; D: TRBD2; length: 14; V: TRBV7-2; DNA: TGTGCCAGCCGAACCCGGACTAGCCGGACTGAGCAGTTCTTC; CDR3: CASRTRTSRTEQFF
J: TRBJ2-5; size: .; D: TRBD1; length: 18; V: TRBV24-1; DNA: TGTGCCACCAGTGATTTAACGGGACAGGGGATCTGCCAAGAGACCCAGTACTTC; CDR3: CATSDLTGQGICQETQYF
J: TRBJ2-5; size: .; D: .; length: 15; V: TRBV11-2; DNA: TGTGCCAGCAGCTTAGGCAGCGTCTACCAAGAGACCCAGTACTTC; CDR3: CASSLGSVYQETQYF
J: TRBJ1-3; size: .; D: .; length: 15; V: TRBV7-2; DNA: TGTGCCAGCAGCTTAGGGGGCGCGTCTGGAAACACCATATATTTT; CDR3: CASSLGGASGNTIYF
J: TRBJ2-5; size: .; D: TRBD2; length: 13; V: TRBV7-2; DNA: TGTGCCAGCAGCACCAGACTAGCGGAGACCCAGTACTTC; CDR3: CASSTRLAETQYF
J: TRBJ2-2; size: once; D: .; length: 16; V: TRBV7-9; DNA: TGTGCCAGCAGCACCTCGGGACATACGAACACCGGGGAGCTGTTTTTT; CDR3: CASSTSGHTNTGELFF
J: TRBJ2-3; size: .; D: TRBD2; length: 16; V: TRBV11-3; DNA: TGTGCCAGCAGCTCCGGGACTAGCGGGAGCTCAGATACGCAGTATTTT; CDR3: CASSSGTSGSSDTQYF
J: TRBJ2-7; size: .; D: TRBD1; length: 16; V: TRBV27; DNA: TGTGCCAGCAGCCCAATAACTGGACAGGGGATGTACGAGCAGTACTTC; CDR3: CASSPITGQGMYEQYF
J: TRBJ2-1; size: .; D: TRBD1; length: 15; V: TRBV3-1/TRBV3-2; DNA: TGTGCCAGCAGCCCGGACAGGGTCCAGCACCGTGAGCAGTTCTTC; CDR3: CASSPDRVQHREQFF
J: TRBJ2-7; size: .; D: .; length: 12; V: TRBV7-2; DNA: TGTGCCAGCAGCCGCTGGGCTGACGAGCAGTACTTC; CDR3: CASSRWADEQYF
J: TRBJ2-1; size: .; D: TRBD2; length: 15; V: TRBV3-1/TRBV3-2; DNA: TGTGCCAGCCGGGCTAGCGGGAGCTCCTACAATGAGCAGTTCTTC; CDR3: CASRASGSSYNEQFF
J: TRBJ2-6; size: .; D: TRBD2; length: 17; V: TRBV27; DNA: TGTGCCAGCAGCCCTACTAGCGGAGTAGGTGGGGCCAACGTCCTGACTTTC; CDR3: CASSPTSGVGGANVLTF
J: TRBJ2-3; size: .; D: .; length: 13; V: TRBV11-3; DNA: TGTGCCAGCAGCTTAGGTGTGAGAGATACGCAGTATTTT; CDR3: CASSLGVRDTQYF
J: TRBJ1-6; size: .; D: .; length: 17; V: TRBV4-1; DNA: TGCGCCAGCAGCCAAGAGGTAGCCGTCCCCGCGAGTTCACCCCTCCACTTT; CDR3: CASSQEVAVPASSPLHF
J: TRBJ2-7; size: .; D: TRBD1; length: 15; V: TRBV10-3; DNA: TGTGCCATCAGTGATTCGACAGGGGGCTCCTACGAGCAGTACTTC; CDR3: CAISDSTGGSYEQYF
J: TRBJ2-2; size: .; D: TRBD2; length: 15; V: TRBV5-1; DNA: TGCGCCAGCAGCTCCAGACTAGCGGACACCGGGGAGCTGTTTTTT; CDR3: CASSSRLADTGELFF
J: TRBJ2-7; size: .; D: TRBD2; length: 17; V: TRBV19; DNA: TGTGCCAGTAGTATAGACGGACTAGCGGGGCTTCCTTCGGGGCAGTACTTC; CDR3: CASSIDGLAGLPSGQYF
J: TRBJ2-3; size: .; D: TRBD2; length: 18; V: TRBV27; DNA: TGTGCCAGCAGTTTATCGATCGGAGCGGGAGGACGCACAGATACGCAGTATTTT; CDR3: CASSLSIGAGGRTDTQYF
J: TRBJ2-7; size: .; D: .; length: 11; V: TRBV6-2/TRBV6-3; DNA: TGTGCCAGCAGCCGAGGGTACGAGCAGTACTTC; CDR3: CASSRGYEQYF
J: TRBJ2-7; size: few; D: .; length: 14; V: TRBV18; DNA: TGTGCCAGCTCACCATTTCTTTCCTCCTACGAGCAGTACTTC; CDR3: CASSPFLSSYEQYF
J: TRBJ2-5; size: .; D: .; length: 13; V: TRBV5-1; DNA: TGCGCCAGCACCACCCGGGGTGGGGAGACCCAGTACTTC; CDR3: CASTTRGGETQYF
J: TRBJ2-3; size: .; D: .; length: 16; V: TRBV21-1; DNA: TGTGCCAGCAGATTCTACCGGGACAGAAGTTCGGATACGCAGTATTTT; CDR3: CASRFYRDRSSDTQYF
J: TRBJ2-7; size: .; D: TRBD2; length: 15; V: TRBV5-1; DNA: TGCGCCAGCAGAGGTTACGGACTAGCCCCGTACGAGCAGTACTTC; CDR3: CASRGYGLAPYEQYF
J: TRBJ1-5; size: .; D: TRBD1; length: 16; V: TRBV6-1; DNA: TGTGCCAGCAGTGGGCCCCCGACAGGGGCTAATCAGCCCCAGCATTTT; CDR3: CASSGPPTGANQPQHF
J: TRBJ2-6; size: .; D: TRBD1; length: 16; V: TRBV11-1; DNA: TGTGCCAGCAGCACCCGCACAGGGGCCGGGGCCAACGTCCTGACTTTC; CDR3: CASSTRTGAGANVLTF